These 6 T cell receptor beta chains came from one sample sequenced in a study of technical replicates of blood from a few donors. Profiling relied on immunoSEQ multiplex PCR, and the TCRdb table lists in-frame clones only, not all of them. This sample has around 100,000 clones; about 95% occur once, and the top ten carry about 0.3%. What was sequenced was T cells isolated from PBMCs. The receptors shown here come from a human donor in good health.

The CDR3 DNA reads TGTGCCAGCAGCTGGACAGGGGGGGAATACAATGAGCAGTTCTTC. It yields the protein CASSWTGGEYNEQFF. This chain joins TRBV7-2 and TRBJ2-1; 10 bases match TRBD1. Germline CDR1 SGHTA, CDR2 FQGNSA. V gave up 4 bases and J gave up 4 bases; unmatched junction bases: 4. This CDR3 contains 15 residues.

The CDR3 DNA follows: TGTGCCATCAGTGGTGTTCGAAGGGGTGGCTACACCTTC. Amino acids: CAISGVRRGGYTF. The chain employs TRBV10-3 and TRBJ1-2; TRBD1 might be the D (5 bases). From germline, CDR1 is ENHRY and CDR2 SYGVKD. The CDR3 runs to 13 residues. The V gene lost 4 bases and the J gene lost 7 bases, with 13 bases spanning the gap.

The rearrangement uses TRBV5-1 and TRBJ1-1; D is ambiguous. Trimming shortened V by 1 base and J by 0 bases, and 13 bases separated the two germline ends. The CDR3 length is 16 residues. Germline lookup yields CDR1 SGHRS and CDR2 YFSETQ. CDR3: CASSLIRSNMNTEAFF. CDR3 DNA sequence: TGCGCCAGCAGCTTGATCCGGAGTAACATGAACACTGAAGCTTTCTTT.

V and J are TRBV19 and TRBJ1-2; maybe TRBD1 (5 bases). CDR3 length equals 14 residues. From germline, CDR1 is LNHDA and CDR2 SQIVND (reference sequence). V lost 3 bases and J lost 5, with 13 bases in between. CDR3 nucleotides: TGTGCCAGTAGTATCTCCGGGACTTATTATGGCTACACCTTC. It specifies CASSISGTYYGYTF.

The V gene is TRBV6-1, the J gene TRBJ2-7, with 7 bases identical to TRBD2. The V and J ends lost 5 bases and 3 bases, in that order; junction bases with no gene match: 7. This CDR3 is built from 14 residues. Germline V gene sequence: CDR1 MNHNS, CDR2 SASEGT. CDR3 sequence: CASSSTGTIYEQYF. CDR3 DNA sequence: TGTGCCAGCAGTTCTACCGGGACTATCTACGAGCAGTACTTC.

The V call is TRBV19, the J call TRBJ1-2, with D perhaps TRBD1 (5 bases). CDR1 and CDR2 from the germline V gene are LNHDA and SQIVND (reference sequence). The CDR3 spans 14 residues. V gave up 2 bases and J gave up 8 bases, with 15 bases separating them. The CDR3 is CASSIKWGGDGYTF. The CDR3 DNA reads TGTGCCAGTAGTATAAAGTGGGGAGGGGACGGCTACACCTTC.